The clone carrying this T cell receptor beta chain was observed a few times. Its antigen is currently unknown. An end of the junction does not agree with germline; a read error may underlie this. This specimen belongs to a study of read filtering for tumor transcriptome and immune sequencing. Findings of the study overall: IR-seq captured clonotypes deeper and more reliably than RNA-seq. This fraction held mixed bone marrow immune cells after CD138-negative sorting.

Molecular barcoded adaptors covering alpha/delta and beta/gamma chains were used on roughly 370 ng RNA. TCRdb re-called the reads with MiXCR, one entry per CDR3 protein. The data contain 40,000 to 50,000 distinct CDR3 sequences, roughly 13% of them singletons. This CDR3 contains 15 residues. Looked up from germline, CDR1 is MDHEN and CDR2 is SYDVKM. This rearrangement joins TRBV28 to TRBJ2-3; 10 bases align to TRBD2. Sequenced material: a population of CD138-negative cells sorted from bone marrow. This clonotype was sampled from a donor over 35 with multiple myeloma. CDR3 sequence reads: CASSFPSGRTDAQYF. Here the CDR3 DNA reads TGTGCCAGCAGTTTCCCTAGCGGGAGAACAGATGCGCAGTATTTT.